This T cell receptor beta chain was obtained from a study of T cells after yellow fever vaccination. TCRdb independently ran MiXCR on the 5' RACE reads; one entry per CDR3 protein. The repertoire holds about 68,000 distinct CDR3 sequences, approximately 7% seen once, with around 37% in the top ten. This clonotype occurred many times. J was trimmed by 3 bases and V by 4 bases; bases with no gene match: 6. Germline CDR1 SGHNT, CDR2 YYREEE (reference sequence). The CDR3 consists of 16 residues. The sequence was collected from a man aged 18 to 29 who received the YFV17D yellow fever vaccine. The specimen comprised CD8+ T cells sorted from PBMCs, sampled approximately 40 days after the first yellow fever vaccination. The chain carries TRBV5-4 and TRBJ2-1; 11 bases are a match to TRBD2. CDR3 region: CASSPTSGGHYNEQFF. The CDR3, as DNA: TGTGCCAGCAGCCCCACTAGCGGGGGCCACTACAATGAGCAGTTCTTC.